The rows below give T cell receptor beta chains drawn from one sample of a study of shared clonotypes between healthy human individuals. The repertoire was sequenced with immunoSEQ multiplex PCR; TCRdb's copy has only in-frame clones and lacks some. This sample has 300,000 to 400,000 clones; around 74% occur once, and the top ten carry 10% to 13%. Sequencing was performed on memory CD4+ T cells sorted from blood. These receptor sequences come from a man under 40 in good health. Both conserved end residues are part of each CDR3. A D gene is named only where the DNA matches it firmly. Size is stated for part of the rows, as once, few or many counts, or as a class when the clone is expanded.

v_gene: TRBV11-3
j_gene: TRBJ2-3
len: 13
d_gene: .
abundance: .
CDR3aa: CASSEAGTDTQYF
CDR3nt: TGTGCCAGCAGCGAGGCGGGCACAGATACGCAGTATTTT

v_gene: TRBV10-2
j_gene: TRBJ2-3
len: 18
d_gene: TRBD2
abundance: many
CDR3aa: CASSTSGTSGGSTDTQYF
CDR3nt: TGCGCCAGCAGTACCTCCGGGACTAGCGGGGGGAGCACAGATACGCAGTATTTT

v_gene: TRBV28
j_gene: TRBJ1-2
len: 14
d_gene: .
abundance: .
CDR3aa: CASSLQGGSGGYTF
CDR3nt: TGTGCCAGCAGTTTACAGGGTGGCAGCGGGGGCTACACCTTC

v_gene: TRBV7-3
j_gene: TRBJ2-5
len: 15
d_gene: TRBD2
abundance: .
CDR3aa: CASSLASGRAETQYF
CDR3nt: TGTGCCAGCAGCTTAGCTAGCGGGAGGGCAGAGACCCAGTACTTC

v_gene: TRBV5-1
j_gene: TRBJ2-5
len: 17
d_gene: TRBD2
abundance: .
CDR3aa: CASSYGLAGDPGETQYF
CDR3nt: TGCGCCAGCAGCTACGGACTAGCGGGAGACCCAGGGGAGACCCAGTACTTC

v_gene: TRBV10-3
j_gene: TRBJ2-7
len: 12
d_gene: .
abundance: .
CDR3aa: CAISAGSYEQYF
CDR3nt: TGTGCCATCAGTGCAGGGTCCTACGAGCAGTACTTC

v_gene: TRBV5-4
j_gene: TRBJ2-3
len: 16
d_gene: .
abundance: .
CDR3aa: CASSSVAGARTDTQYF
CDR3nt: TGTGCCAGCAGCTCCGTGGCGGGGGCTCGTACAGATACGCAGTATTTT

v_gene: TRBV18
j_gene: TRBJ1-2
len: 14
d_gene: .
abundance: .
CDR3aa: CASSPSTPIYGYTF
CDR3nt: TGTGCCAGCTCACCATCTACACCGATTTATGGCTACACCTTC

v_gene: TRBV7-9
j_gene: TRBJ2-1
len: 14
d_gene: .
abundance: .
CDR3aa: CASSLTLGGREQFF
CDR3nt: TGTGCCAGCAGCTTAACTTTAGGAGGGAGGGAGCAGTTCTTC

v_gene: TRBV5-1
j_gene: TRBJ2-3
len: 11
d_gene: .
abundance: .
CDR3aa: CASSQLDTQYF
CDR3nt: TGCGCCAGCAGTCAACTAGATACGCAGTATTTT

v_gene: TRBV6-5
j_gene: TRBJ1-6
len: 15
d_gene: .
abundance: .
CDR3aa: CASRDSRSGNSPLHF
CDR3nt: TGTGCCAGCAGGGACTCCCGCTCGGGAAATTCACCCCTCCACTTT

v_gene: TRBV2
j_gene: TRBJ1-2
len: 15
d_gene: .
abundance: .
CDR3aa: CASRDNPSTARGYTF
CDR3nt: TGTGCCAGCAGAGATAATCCGTCGACCGCGCGCGGCTACACCTTC

v_gene: TRBV2
j_gene: TRBJ2-1
len: 14
d_gene: TRBD2
abundance: once
CDR3aa: CASSDGTRRNEQFF
CDR3nt: TGTGCCAGCAGTGACGGGACTAGAAGGAATGAGCAGTTCTTC

v_gene: TRBV6-1
j_gene: TRBJ2-1
len: 17
d_gene: .
abundance: .
CDR3aa: CASSAIPTSPVYNEQFF
CDR3nt: TGTGCCAGCAGTGCGATCCCTACTAGTCCGGTTTACAATGAGCAGTTCTTC

v_gene: TRBV7-9
j_gene: TRBJ2-1
len: 16
d_gene: TRBD2
abundance: many
CDR3aa: CASSLYGLVGYNEQFF
CDR3nt: TGTGCCAGCAGCTTGTACGGACTAGTGGGCTACAATGAGCAGTTCTTC

v_gene: TRBV2
j_gene: TRBJ2-5
len: 12
d_gene: .
abundance: .
CDR3aa: CASAELRETQYF
CDR3nt: TGTGCCAGCGCTGAACTGAGAGAGACCCAGTACTTC

v_gene: TRBV9
j_gene: TRBJ1-1
len: 14
d_gene: .
abundance: few
CDR3aa: CASSTEREGTEAFF
CDR3nt: TGTGCCAGCAGCACTGAAAGGGAAGGGACTGAAGCTTTCTTT

v_gene: TRBV5-6
j_gene: TRBJ2-7
len: 15
d_gene: .
abundance: .
CDR3aa: CASSLARGKLYEQYF
CDR3nt: TGTGCCAGCAGCTTGGCTCGGGGGAAACTGTACGAGCAGTACTTC

v_gene: TRBV6-1
j_gene: TRBJ1-3
len: 11
d_gene: .
abundance: .
CDR3aa: CATSVGNTIYF
CDR3nt: TGTGCCACCTCGGTAGGAAACACCATATATTTT

v_gene: TRBV27
j_gene: TRBJ1-1
len: 14
d_gene: TRBD1
abundance: .
CDR3aa: CASSSTGWVTEAFF
CDR3nt: TGTGCCAGCAGCTCGACAGGGTGGGTCACTGAAGCTTTCTTT

v_gene: TRBV7-2
j_gene: TRBJ1-5
len: 19
d_gene: .
abundance: .
CDR3aa: CASSLIRGRLGFSNQPQHF
CDR3nt: TGTGCCAGCAGCTTAATCAGGGGCCGCTTGGGATTCAGCAATCAGCCCCAGCATTTT

v_gene: TRBV27
j_gene: TRBJ1-1
len: 14
d_gene: .
abundance: .
CDR3aa: CASSPSGVPTEAFF
CDR3nt: TGTGCCAGCAGTCCGTCGGGGGTTCCCACTGAAGCTTTCTTT

v_gene: TRBV7-2
j_gene: TRBJ2-7
len: 17
d_gene: TRBD2
abundance: .
CDR3aa: CASSLRGAGLAGDEQYF
CDR3nt: TGTGCCAGCAGCTTAAGGGGAGCGGGACTAGCGGGAGACGAGCAGTACTTC

v_gene: TRBV27
j_gene: TRBJ1-5
len: 13
d_gene: .
abundance: few
CDR3aa: CASSLMGGQPQHF
CDR3nt: TGTGCCAGCAGTTTAATGGGGGGTCAGCCCCAGCATTTT

v_gene: TRBV11-3
j_gene: TRBJ2-3
len: 16
d_gene: TRBD2
abundance: .
CDR3aa: CASSSPLAGDADTQYF
CDR3nt: TGTGCCAGCAGCTCTCCACTAGCGGGAGATGCGGATACGCAGTATTTT

v_gene: TRBV18
j_gene: TRBJ2-5
len: 14
d_gene: .
abundance: .
CDR3aa: CASSPTVDRETQYF
CDR3nt: TGTGCCAGCTCGCCCACCGTGGATCGAGAGACCCAGTACTTC

v_gene: TRBV5-1
j_gene: TRBJ2-3
len: 12
d_gene: .
abundance: .
CDR3aa: CASSPGGDTQYF
CDR3nt: TGCGCCAGCAGCCCCGGGGGTGATACGCAGTATTTT

v_gene: TRBV15
j_gene: TRBJ2-7
len: 16
d_gene: .
abundance: .
CDR3aa: CATSRDSGFLRYEQYF
CDR3nt: TGTGCCACCAGCAGAGACTCAGGGTTTCTGCGCTACGAGCAGTACTTC

v_gene: TRBV7-6
j_gene: TRBJ2-7
len: 14
d_gene: TRBD1
abundance: few
CDR3aa: CASSEGAGTYEQYF
CDR3nt: TGTGCCAGCAGCGAGGGGGCAGGCACCTACGAGCAGTACTTC

v_gene: TRBV5-1
j_gene: TRBJ1-1
len: 16
d_gene: TRBD1
abundance: .
CDR3aa: CASSLDMTGGYTEAFF
CDR3nt: TGCGCCAGCAGCTTGGATATGACAGGGGGGTACACTGAAGCTTTCTTT

v_gene: TRBV11-2
j_gene: TRBJ1-3
len: 16
d_gene: TRBD1
abundance: .
CDR3aa: CASSYPGQGEVGTIYF
CDR3nt: TGTGCCAGCAGTTACCCGGGACAGGGGGAAGTCGGGACCATATATTTT

v_gene: TRBV7-2
j_gene: TRBJ2-1
len: 15
d_gene: TRBD2
abundance: .
CDR3aa: CASSRGLARRGEQFF
CDR3nt: TGTGCCAGCAGCCGGGGACTAGCGAGGCGGGGTGAGCAGTTCTTC

v_gene: TRBV18
j_gene: TRBJ1-2
len: 15
d_gene: TRBD1
abundance: .
CDR3aa: CASSPGTGGAYGYTF
CDR3nt: TGTGCCAGCTCACCAGGGACAGGGGGCGCCTATGGCTACACCTTC

v_gene: TRBV28
j_gene: TRBJ1-5
len: 12
d_gene: .
abundance: .
CDR3aa: CASSYTGDAQHF
CDR3nt: TGTGCCAGCAGTTACACCGGGGACGCCCAGCATTTT

v_gene: TRBV4-2
j_gene: TRBJ2-2
len: 13
d_gene: .
abundance: .
CDR3aa: CASSAGATGELFF
CDR3nt: TGTGCCAGCAGCGCGGGGGCAACCGGGGAGCTGTTTTTT

v_gene: TRBV30
j_gene: TRBJ1-6
len: 14
d_gene: .
abundance: .
CDR3aa: CAWSLGYSNSPLHF
CDR3nt: TGTGCCTGGAGTTTGGGTTATTCTAATTCACCCCTCCACTTT

v_gene: TRBV7-8
j_gene: TRBJ2-5
len: 15
d_gene: .
abundance: .
CDR3aa: CASSLEPGEWETQYF
CDR3nt: TGTGCCAGCAGCTTAGAGCCAGGAGAGTGGGAGACCCAGTACTTC

v_gene: TRBV11-2
j_gene: TRBJ2-2
len: 17
d_gene: .
abundance: few
CDR3aa: CASSLSPRQSITGELFF
CDR3nt: TGTGCCAGCAGCTTATCTCCCCGACAGTCGATCACCGGGGAGCTGTTTTTT

v_gene: TRBV19
j_gene: TRBJ2-1
len: 15
d_gene: .
abundance: .
CDR3aa: CATSGRVRAYNEQFF
CDR3nt: TGTGCCACCTCGGGCCGGGTCCGTGCCTACAATGAGCAGTTCTTC

v_gene: TRBV6-5
j_gene: TRBJ2-2
len: 14
d_gene: TRBD2
abundance: .
CDR3aa: CASRGLAGPGELFF
CDR3nt: TGTGCCAGCAGAGGTCTAGCGGGACCTGGGGAGCTGTTTTTT

v_gene: TRBV9
j_gene: TRBJ1-1
len: 14
d_gene: .
abundance: .
CDR3aa: CASSVAEGYTEAFF
CDR3nt: TGTGCCAGCAGCGTAGCAGAGGGTTACACTGAAGCTTTCTTT

v_gene: TRBV19
j_gene: TRBJ1-1
len: 17
d_gene: .
abundance: .
CDR3aa: CASSKGRLTQGNTEAFF
CDR3nt: TGTGCCAGTAGTAAGGGACGACTTACCCAAGGCAACACTGAAGCTTTCTTT